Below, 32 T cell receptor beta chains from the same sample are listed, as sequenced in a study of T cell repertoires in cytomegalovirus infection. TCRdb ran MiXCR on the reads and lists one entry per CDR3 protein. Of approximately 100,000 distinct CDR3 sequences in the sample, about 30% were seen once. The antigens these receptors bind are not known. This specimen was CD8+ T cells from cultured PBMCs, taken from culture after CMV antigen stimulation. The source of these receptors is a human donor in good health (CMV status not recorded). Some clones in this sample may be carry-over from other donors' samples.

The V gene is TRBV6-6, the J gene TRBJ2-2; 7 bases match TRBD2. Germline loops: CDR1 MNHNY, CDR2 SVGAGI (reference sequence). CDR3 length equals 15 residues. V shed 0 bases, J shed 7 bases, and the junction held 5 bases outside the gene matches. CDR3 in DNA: TGTGCCAGCAGTTACTCGAGCGGGGTGAGCGGGGAGCTGTTTTTT. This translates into CASSYSSGVSGELFF.

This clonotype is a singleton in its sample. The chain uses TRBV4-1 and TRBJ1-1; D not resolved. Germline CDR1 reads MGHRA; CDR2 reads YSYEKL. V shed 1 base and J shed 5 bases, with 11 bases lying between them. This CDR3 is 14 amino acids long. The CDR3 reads CASSQAEGITEAFF. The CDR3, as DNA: TGCGCCAGCAGCCAAGCAGAGGGAATAACTGAAGCTTTCTTT.

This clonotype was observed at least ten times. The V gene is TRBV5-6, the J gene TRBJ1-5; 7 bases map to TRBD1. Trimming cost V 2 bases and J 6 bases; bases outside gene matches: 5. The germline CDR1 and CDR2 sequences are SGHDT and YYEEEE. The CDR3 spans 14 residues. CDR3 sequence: CASSLGGAGQPQHF. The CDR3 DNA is TGTGCCAGCAGCTTAGGGGGCGCTGGTCAGCCCCAGCATTTT.

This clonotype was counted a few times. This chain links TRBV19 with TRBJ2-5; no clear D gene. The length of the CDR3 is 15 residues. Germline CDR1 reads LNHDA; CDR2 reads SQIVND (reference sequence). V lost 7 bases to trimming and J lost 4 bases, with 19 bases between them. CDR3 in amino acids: CASTQTFRTGETQYF. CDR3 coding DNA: TGTGCCAGTACCCAGACATTCCGGACGGGAGAGACCCAGTACTTC.

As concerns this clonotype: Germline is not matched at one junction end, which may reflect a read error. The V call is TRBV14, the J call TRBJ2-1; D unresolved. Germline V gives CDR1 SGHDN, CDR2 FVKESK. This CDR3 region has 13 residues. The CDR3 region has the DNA TGTGCCAGCAGACAAGTGAGTCCTGCGGAGCAGTTCTTC. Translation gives CASRQVSPAEQFF.

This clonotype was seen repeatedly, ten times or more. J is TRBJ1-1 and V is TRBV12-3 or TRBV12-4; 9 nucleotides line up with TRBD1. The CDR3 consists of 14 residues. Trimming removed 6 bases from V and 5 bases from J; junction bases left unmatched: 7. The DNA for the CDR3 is TGTGCCAGCAGGCCTGGGACAGGGTTGACTGAAGCTTTCTTT. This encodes CASRPGTGLTEAFF.

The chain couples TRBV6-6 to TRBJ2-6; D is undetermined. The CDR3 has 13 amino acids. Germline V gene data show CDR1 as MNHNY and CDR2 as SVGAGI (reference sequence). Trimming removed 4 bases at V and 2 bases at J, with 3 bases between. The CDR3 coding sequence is TGTGCCAGCAGTTTACCTGGGGCCAACGTCCTGACTTTC. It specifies CASSLPGANVLTF.

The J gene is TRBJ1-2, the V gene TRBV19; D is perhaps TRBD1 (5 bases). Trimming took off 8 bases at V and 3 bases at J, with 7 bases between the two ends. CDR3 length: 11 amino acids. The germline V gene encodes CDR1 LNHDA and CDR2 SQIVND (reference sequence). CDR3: CASRGDYGYTF. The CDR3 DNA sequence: TGTGCCAGTCGGGGGGACTATGGCTACACCTTC.

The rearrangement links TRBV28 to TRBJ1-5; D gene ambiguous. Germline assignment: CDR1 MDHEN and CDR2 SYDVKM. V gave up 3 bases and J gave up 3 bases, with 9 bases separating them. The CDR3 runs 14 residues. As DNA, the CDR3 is TGTGCCAGCAGTTTGTTGCAGGACAATCAGCCCCAGCATTTT. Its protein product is CASSLLQDNQPQHF. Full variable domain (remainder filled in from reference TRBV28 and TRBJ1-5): DVKVTQSSRYLVKRTGEKVFLECVQDMDHENMFWYRQDPGLGLRLIYFSYDVKMKEKGDIPEGYSVSREKKERFSLILESASTNQTSMYLCASSLLQDNQPQHFGDGTRLSIL.

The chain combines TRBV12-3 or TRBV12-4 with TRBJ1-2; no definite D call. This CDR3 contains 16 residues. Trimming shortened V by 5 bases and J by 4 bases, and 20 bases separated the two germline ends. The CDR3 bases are TGTGCCAGCAGTCCGTCCGTCTCGGGCAGCGTCTATGGCTACACCTTC. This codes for CASSPSVSGSVYGYTF.

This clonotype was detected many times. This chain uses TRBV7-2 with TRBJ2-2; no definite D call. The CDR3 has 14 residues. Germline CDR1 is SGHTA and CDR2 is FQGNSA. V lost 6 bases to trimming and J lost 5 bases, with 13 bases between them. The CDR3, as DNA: TGTGCCAGCAGTAACCTAGTGGGGACCGGGGAGCTGTTTTTT. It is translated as CASSNLVGTGELFF.

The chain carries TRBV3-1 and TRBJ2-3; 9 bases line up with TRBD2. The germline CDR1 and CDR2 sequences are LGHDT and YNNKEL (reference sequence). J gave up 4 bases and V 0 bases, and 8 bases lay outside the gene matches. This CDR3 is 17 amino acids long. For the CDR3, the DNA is TGTGCCAGCAGCCAAGATACGAGCGGGGGGTTTCCAGATACGCAGTATTTT. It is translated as CASSQDTSGGFPDTQYF.

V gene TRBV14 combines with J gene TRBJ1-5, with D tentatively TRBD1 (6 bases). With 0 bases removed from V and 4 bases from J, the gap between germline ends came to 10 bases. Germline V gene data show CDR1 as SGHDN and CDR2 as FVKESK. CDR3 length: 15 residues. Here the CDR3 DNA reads TGTGCCAGCAGCCAAGATAAAGGGGGGAATCAGCCCCAGCATTTT. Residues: CASSQDKGGNQPQHF.

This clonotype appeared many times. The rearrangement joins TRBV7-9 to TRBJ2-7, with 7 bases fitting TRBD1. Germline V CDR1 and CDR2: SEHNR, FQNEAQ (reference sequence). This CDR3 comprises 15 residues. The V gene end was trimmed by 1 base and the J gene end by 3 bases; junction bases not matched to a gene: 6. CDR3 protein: CASSLGGTDLYEQYF. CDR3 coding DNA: TGTGCCAGCAGCTTAGGGGGGACAGACCTCTACGAGCAGTACTTC.

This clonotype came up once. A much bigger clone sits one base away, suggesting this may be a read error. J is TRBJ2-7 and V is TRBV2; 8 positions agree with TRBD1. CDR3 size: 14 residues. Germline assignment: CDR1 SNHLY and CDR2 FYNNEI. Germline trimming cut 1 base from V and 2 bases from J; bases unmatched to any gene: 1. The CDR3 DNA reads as TGTGCCAGCAGTGAAGGGACAGGGACCTACGAGCAGTACTTC. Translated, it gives CASSEGTGTYEQYF.

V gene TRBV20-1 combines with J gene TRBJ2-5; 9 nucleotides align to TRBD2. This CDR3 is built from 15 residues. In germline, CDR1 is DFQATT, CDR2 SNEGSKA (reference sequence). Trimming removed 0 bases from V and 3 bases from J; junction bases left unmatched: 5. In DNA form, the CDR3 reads TGCAGTGCTAGAGATGGGTCTAGCGGGAAAGAGACCCAGTACTTC. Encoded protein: CSARDGSSGKETQYF.

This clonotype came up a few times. CDR3 bases: TGTGCCAGCAGTACCGGGGCTTTACAAGAGACCCAGTACTTC. Its translation: CASSTGALQETQYF. The chain joins TRBV12-3 or TRBV12-4 to TRBJ2-5, with D tentatively TRBD1 or TRBD2 (5 bases each). This CDR3 contains 14 residues. V lost 5 bases and J 2 bases, leaving 12 bases between the germline ends.

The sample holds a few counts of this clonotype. The CDR3 loop reads CAISESAGGDEQYF. The DNA of the CDR3 is TGTGCCATCAGTGAGTCGGCGGGAGGGGACGAGCAGTACTTC. This chain joins TRBV10-3 and TRBJ2-7; 9 bases are a match to TRBD2. The V and J ends lost 0 bases and 5 bases, in that order; junction bases with no gene match: 2. The CDR3 spans 14 residues. The germline gives CDR1 ENHRY, CDR2 SYGVKD.

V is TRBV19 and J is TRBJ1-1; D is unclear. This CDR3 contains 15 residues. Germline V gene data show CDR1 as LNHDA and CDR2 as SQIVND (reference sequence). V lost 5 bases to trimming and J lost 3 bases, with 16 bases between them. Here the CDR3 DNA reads TGTGCCAGTAGTTCACGGTCTTTTCTGGACACTGAAGCTTTCTTT. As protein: CASSSRSFLDTEAFF.

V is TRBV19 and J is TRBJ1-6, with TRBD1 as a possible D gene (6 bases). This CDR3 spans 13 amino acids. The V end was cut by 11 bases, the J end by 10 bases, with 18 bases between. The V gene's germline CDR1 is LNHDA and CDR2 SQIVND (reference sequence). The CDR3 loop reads CACTDRSESPLHF. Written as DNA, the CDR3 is TGTGCCTGCACGGACAGAAGTGAGTCACCCCTCCACTTT.

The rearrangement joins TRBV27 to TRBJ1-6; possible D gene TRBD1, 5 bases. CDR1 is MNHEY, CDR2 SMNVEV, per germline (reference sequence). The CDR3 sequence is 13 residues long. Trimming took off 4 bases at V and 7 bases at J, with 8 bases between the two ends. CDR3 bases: TGTGCCAGCAGTTCAAACAGGAATTCACCCCTCCACTTT. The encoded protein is CASSSNRNSPLHF.

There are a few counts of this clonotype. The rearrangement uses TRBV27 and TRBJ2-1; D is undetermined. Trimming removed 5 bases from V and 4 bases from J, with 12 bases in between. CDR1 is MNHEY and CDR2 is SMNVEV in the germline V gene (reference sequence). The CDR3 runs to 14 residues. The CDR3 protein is CASSPLGHYNEQFF. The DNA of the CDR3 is TGTGCCAGCAGTCCCCTGGGCCATTACAATGAGCAGTTCTTC.

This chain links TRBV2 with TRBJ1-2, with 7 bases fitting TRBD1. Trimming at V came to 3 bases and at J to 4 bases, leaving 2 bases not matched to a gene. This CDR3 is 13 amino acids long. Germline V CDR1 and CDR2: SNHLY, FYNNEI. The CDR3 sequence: CASSDRQGYGYTF. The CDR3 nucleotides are TGTGCCAGCAGTGACCGACAGGGCTATGGCTACACCTTC.

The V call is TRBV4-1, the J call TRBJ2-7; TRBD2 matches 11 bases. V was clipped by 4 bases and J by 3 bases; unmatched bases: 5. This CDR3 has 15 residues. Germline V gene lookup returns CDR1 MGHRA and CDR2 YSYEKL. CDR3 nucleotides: TGCGCCAGCAGCCTAGCGGGGGGGCCCGTCTACGAGCAGTACTTC. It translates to CASSLAGGPVYEQYF.

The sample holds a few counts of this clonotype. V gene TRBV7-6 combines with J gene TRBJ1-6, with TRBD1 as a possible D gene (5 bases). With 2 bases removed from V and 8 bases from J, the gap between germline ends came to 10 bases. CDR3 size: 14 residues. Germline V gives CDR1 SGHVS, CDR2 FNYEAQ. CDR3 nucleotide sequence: TGTGCCAGCAGCTTAAGGGACGGCTATTCACCCCTCCACTTT. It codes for CASSLRDGYSPLHF.

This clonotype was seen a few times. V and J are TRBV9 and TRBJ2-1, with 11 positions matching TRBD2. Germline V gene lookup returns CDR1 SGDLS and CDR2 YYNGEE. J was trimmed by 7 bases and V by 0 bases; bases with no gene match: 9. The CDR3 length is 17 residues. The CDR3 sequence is CASSVGGSGGAGNEQFF. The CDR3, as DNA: TGTGCCAGCAGCGTAGGCGGTAGCGGGGGGGCCGGTAATGAGCAGTTCTTC.

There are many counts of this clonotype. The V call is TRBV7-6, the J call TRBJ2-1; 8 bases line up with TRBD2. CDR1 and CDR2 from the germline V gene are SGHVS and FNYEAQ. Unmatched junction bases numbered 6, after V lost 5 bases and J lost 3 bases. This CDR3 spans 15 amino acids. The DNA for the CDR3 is TGTGCCAGCAGCCCCGGGGGGGGGCACTACAATGAGCAGTTCTTC. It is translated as CASSPGGGHYNEQFF.

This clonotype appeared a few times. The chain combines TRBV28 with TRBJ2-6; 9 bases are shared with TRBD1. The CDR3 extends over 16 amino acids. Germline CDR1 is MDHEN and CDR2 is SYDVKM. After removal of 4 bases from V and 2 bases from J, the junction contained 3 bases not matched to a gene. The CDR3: CASSYRTGAGANVLTF. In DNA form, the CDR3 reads TGTGCCAGCAGTTACCGGACAGGGGCTGGGGCCAACGTCCTGACTTTC.

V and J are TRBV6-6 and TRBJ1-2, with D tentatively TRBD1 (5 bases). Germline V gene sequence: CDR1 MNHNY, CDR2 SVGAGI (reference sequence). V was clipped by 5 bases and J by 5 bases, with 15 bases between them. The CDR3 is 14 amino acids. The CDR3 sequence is CASSVTGGDYGYTF. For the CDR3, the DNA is TGTGCCAGCAGTGTTACAGGAGGAGATTATGGCTACACCTTC.

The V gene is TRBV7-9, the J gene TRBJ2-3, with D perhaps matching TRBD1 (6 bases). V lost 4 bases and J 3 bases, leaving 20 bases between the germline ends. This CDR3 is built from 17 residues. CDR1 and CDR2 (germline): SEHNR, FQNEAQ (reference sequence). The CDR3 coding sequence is TGTGCCAGCAGCTCCGGGGCAGGGGAGTTTAGAACAGATACGCAGTATTTT. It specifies CASSSGAGEFRTDTQYF.

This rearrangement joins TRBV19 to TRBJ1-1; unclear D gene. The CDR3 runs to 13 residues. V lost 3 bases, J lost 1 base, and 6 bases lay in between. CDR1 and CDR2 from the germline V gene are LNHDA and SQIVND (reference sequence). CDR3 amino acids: CASSIRANTEAFF. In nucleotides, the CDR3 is TGTGCCAGTAGTATTCGGGCGAACACTGAAGCTTTCTTT.

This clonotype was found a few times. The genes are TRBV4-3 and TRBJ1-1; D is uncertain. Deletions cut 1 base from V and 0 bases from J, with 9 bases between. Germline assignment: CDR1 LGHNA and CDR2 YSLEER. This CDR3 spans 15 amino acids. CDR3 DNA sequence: TGCGCCAGCAGCCAAGGGGCCTTTATGAACACTGAAGCTTTCTTT. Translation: CASSQGAFMNTEAFF.